This T cell receptor beta chain is drawn from a study of blood T cell repertoires in COVID-19. Study information: Sites across the United States, Italy and Spain contributed samples from acute and convalescent COVID-19. Sample material is recorded as cDNA or gDNA derived from T cells, B-cell-depleted T cells, or PBMCs.

The CDR3 has 16 amino acids. CDR1 is SGHKS, CDR2 YYEKEE, per germline (reference sequence). Trimming removed 1 base from V and 3 bases from J; junction bases left unmatched: 10. Study processing details: Estimation of nucleated cell counts relied on the amplification of reference gene primers. Profiling relied on immunoSEQ multiplex PCR, and the TCRdb table lists in-frame clones only, not all of them. V and J calls and clone size come straight from that table; D and trimming were deduced from the DNA. The sample yields roughly 100,000 clones, 87% seen once. The sequencing sample was made of peripheral blood. The rearrangement joins TRBV5-5 to TRBJ2-7; 7 positions match TRBD2. The origin of this receptor is a man between 50 and 59 years old with active COVID-19. CDR3 DNA: TGTGCCAGCAGCTTGTCCGGGGCTAGCGGTGGCTACGAGCAGTACTTC. Translated, it gives CASSLSGASGGYEQYF.